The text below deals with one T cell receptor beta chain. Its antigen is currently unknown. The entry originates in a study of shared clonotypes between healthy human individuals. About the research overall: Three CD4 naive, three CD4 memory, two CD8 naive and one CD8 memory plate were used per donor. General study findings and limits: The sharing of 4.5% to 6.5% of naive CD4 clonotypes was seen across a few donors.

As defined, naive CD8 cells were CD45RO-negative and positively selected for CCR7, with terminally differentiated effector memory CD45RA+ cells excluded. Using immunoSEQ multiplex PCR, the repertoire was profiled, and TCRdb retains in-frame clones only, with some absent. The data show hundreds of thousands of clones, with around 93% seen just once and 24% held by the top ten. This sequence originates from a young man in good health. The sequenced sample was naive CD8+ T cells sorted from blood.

The CDR3 loop is CAISDLTAEREAFF. The CDR3 coding sequence is TGTGCCATCAGTGACCTTACCGCAGAACGTGAAGCTTTCTTT. V usage is TRBV10-3 and J usage is TRBJ1-1; the D is unclear. The germline V and J ends were trimmed by 3 bases and 7 bases, with 15 bases remaining between them. The CDR3 is made up of 14 amino acids. CDR1 ENHRY and CDR2 SYGVKD come from the germline V gene.